What follows describes a single T cell receptor beta chain. No antigen is known for it. These data are taken from a study of T cells in narcolepsy. The wider study: Patients with NT1 or NT2 and healthy control donors were enrolled.

TCRdb's copy holds only in-frame clones and misses some; the assay was immunoSEQ multiplex PCR. There are about 30,000 clones in the sample; around 83% occur only once, and about 0.62% lies in the top ten. General study points: In some patient and control memory CD4+ samples, autoreactive clones were absent. Autoreactive clonotypes reportedly recurred in blood of same and different patients, not controls. Autoreactive HCRT-specific and TRIB2-specific clonotypes were marked in same-patient CSF-versus-blood CD4+ comparisons.

Trimming removed 5 bases at V and 0 bases at J, with 10 bases between. Germline assignment: CDR1 SGHTA and CDR2 FQGNSA. The CDR3 runs to 14 residues. The rearrangement joins TRBV7-2 to TRBJ1-1; possible D gene TRBD1, 5 bases. The sample consisted of memory (CD45RA-) CD4+ T cells from blood. This receptor was taken from a human donor in good health. The DNA for the CDR3 is TGTGCCAGCAGCAGACAGATTTTGAACACTGAAGCTTTCTTT. Translating it yields CASSRQILNTEAFF.